This TCR beta chain was recorded in a study of graft-versus-host responses after intestinal transplantation. The table lists this clone with a few counts. Germline CDR1 is KGHSH and CDR2 is LQKENI. The CDR3 totals 13 residues. Trimming left V 6 bases short and J 3 bases short, with 12 bases between. TCRdb's table, derived via immunoSEQ multiplex PCR, lists solely in-frame clones and lacks some. The table records roughly 3,000 clones, approximately 34% of them present only once. The chain employs TRBV18 and TRBJ2-7; D unclear. Material: alloreactive CD4+ T cells from a mixed lymphocyte reaction culture, obtained before transplantation. The subset here: CFSE-low proliferating T cells sorted from roughly six-day pre-transplant mixed lymphocyte reaction (GvH or HvG direction). The clonotype originates from a human patient who was an organ donor for intestinal transplantation. The CDR3 reads CASSSQSGYEQYF. CDR3 sequence (DNA): TGTGCCAGCTCTTCTCAGTCGGGCTACGAGCAGTACTTC.